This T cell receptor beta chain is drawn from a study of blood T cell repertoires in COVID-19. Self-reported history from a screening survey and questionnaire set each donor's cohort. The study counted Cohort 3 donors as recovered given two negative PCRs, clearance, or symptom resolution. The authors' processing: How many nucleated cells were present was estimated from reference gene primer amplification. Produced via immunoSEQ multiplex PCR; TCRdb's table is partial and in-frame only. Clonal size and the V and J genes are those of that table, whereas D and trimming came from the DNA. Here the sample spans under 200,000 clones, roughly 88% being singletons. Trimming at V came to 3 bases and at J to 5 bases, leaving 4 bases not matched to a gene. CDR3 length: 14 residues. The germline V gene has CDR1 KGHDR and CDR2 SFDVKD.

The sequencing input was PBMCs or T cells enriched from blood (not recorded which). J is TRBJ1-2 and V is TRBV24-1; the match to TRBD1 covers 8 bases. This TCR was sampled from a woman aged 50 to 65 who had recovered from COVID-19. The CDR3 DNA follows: TGTGCCACCAGTGATCCGGACAGGGTTTATGGCTACACCTTC. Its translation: CATSDPDRVYGYTF.